The next 10 T cell receptor beta chains were all read from a single sample in a study of Graves' ophthalmopathy and Graves' hyperthyroidism. Investigators amplified TCR beta CDR3 regions from RNA transcripts. First-round RT-PCR employed HTBI primers, with a second-round multiplex PCR after it. Each CDR3 protein gets one entry after TCRdb re-called the multiplex PCR reads with MiXCR. The data show approximately 700,000 distinct CDR3 sequences, with approximately 40% seen just once and about 40% held by the top ten. The sequenced sample consisted of peripheral blood. The receptors come from an adult man with Graves' ophthalmopathy.

The gene calls are TRBV7-7 and TRBJ2-7; tentative D call: TRBD1 (6 bases). The CDR3 is made up of 16 amino acids. Germline assignment: CDR1 SSHAT and CDR2 FNYEAQ (reference sequence). Trimming stripped 8 bases from V and 6 bases from J, with 26 bases between. DNA of the CDR3: TGTGCCAGCTTAGGCGAGGCAGCCGGGACATTGCCCGAGCAGTACTTC. Its translation: CASLGEAAGTLPEQYF.

This clonotype was observed a handful of times. The chain recombines TRBV11-2 with TRBJ2-2; D remains ambiguous. The length of the CDR3 is 15 residues. Germline lookup yields CDR1 SGHAT and CDR2 FQNNGV. The V end lost 0 bases, the J end lost 3 bases, and 8 bases lay between the germline ends. CDR3 in amino acids: CASSLEWVYTGELFF. For the CDR3, the DNA is TGTGCCAGCAGCTTAGAGTGGGTCTACACCGGGGAGCTGTTTTTT.

The chain combines TRBV29-1 with TRBJ1-3; 11 nucleotides agree with TRBD1. This CDR3 is built from 13 residues. Germline V gene sequence: CDR1 SQVTM, CDR2 ANQGSEA. The trim removed 0 bases at V and 8 bases at J, leaving 0 bases unmatched. CDR3 bases: TGCAGCGTTGAAGAGGGACAGGGGGACACCATATATTTT. This gives the protein CSVEEGQGDTIYF.

This chain links TRBV7-2 with TRBJ2-3; a weak D match, TRBD2 (6 bases). Germline V gene lookup returns CDR1 SGHTA and CDR2 FQGNSA. V lost 3 bases and J 6 bases, leaving 13 bases between the germline ends. The CDR3 is 14 residues long. The CDR3 spells CASSFSGGEDTQYF. Here the CDR3 DNA reads TGTGCCAGCAGCTTTTCTGGCGGGGAGGATACGCAGTATTTT.

On this clonotype itself: Compared with germline, one end of the junction differs, possibly owing to a read error. CDR3 nucleotides: TGTGCCAGCAGTTTCCGGACAGGCCTTTTTAGCTCCTATAATTCACCCCTCCACTTT. Its translation: CASSFRTGLFSSYNSPLHF. This sequence joins TRBV10-3 and TRBJ1-6, with 7 bases that match TRBD1. This CDR3 is 19 amino acids long. Per the germline V gene, CDR1 is ENHRY and CDR2 is SYGVKD.

This clonotype was observed a few times. The chain links TRBV20-1 to TRBJ1-1, with D hard to call. The germline V and J ends were trimmed by 3 bases and 5 bases, with 13 bases remaining between them. Germline V gene data show CDR1 as DFQATT and CDR2 as SNEGSKA (reference sequence). The CDR3 length is 13 residues. The DNA of the CDR3 is TGCAGTGCTAGGCAGGACTCGGCAACTGAAGCTTTCTTT. Protein sequence: CSARQDSATEAFF.

This clonotype was seen a single time. The V and J genes are TRBV7-9 and TRBJ1-2; 10 bases are shared with TRBD1. The V segment lost 7 bases and the J segment 6 bases; nucleotides outside the gene matches: 8. This CDR3 contains 14 residues. Germline V gene sequence: CDR1 SEHNR, CDR2 FQNEAQ (reference sequence). CDR3 in DNA: TGTGCCAGCACCATCCCGGACAGGGGGGATGGCTACACCTTC. This sequence encodes CASTIPDRGDGYTF.

The rearrangement uses TRBV19 and TRBJ2-7; 15 nucleotides match TRBD2. Germline assignment: CDR1 LNHDA and CDR2 SQIVND (reference sequence). Unmatched junction bases numbered 11, after V lost 8 bases and J lost 0 bases. The CDR3 is 18 residues long. The CDR3 protein is CASLRWTSGRDSSYEQYF. The CDR3 nucleotides are TGTGCCAGTCTCAGATGGACTAGCGGGAGGGATAGCTCCTACGAGCAGTACTTC.

A note on this clonotype: This may arise from a read error, as a much more abundant clone is one base away. The rearrangement uses TRBV15 and TRBJ1-1; D gene uncertain. Germline lookup yields CDR1 LNHNV and CDR2 YYDKDF (reference sequence). Trimming removed 0 bases at V and 2 bases at J, with 13 bases between. The CDR3 is 16 residues long. CDR3 in DNA: TGTGCCACCAGCAGAGAACAATTGGAGGGAAACACTGAAGCTTTCTTT. Translating it yields CATSREQLEGNTEAFF.

This clonotype was seen many times. At one end, the junction sequence differs from germline, possibly due to a read error. V gene TRBV5-1 combines with J gene TRBJ1-5; possibly TRBD1 for D (5 bases). Germline CDR1 SGHRS, CDR2 YFSETQ. This CDR3 is built from 15 residues. The CDR3 region has the DNA TGTGCCAGCAGCTTAGAGGGGTATAGCAATCAGCCCCAGCATTTT. Amino acids: CASSLEGYSNQPQHF.